This TCR beta chain comes out of a study of siplizumab effects on memory and regulatory T cells. Study results and caveats: In unstimulated cells, naive T cells appeared more diverse than memory T cells and seemed major alloresponse contributors.

Remarks on this clone: Antigen specificity is unknown.

Profiled with immunoSEQ multiplex PCR; TCRdb holds only in-frame clones, not every one. The sample yields some 97,000 clones, about 95% seen once. The CDR3 loop spans 13 amino acids. Germline CDR1 reads SQVTM; CDR2 reads ANQGSEA. Trimming stripped 4 bases from V and 1 base from J, with 10 bases between. The clonotype was recovered from a human donor in good health. Sequenced input: Tregs sorted from blood. This rearrangement joins TRBV29-1 to TRBJ2-5; D is unresolved. CDR3 amino acids: CSVGVTAQETQYF. The DNA for the CDR3 is TGCAGCGTTGGGGTGACGGCCCAAGAGACCCAGTACTTC.